These 29 T cell receptor beta chains were all obtained from the same sample, sequenced in a study of cytomegalovirus exposure and HLA in healthy donors. Primers: 60 Vbeta forward and 13 Jbeta reverse. The repertoire was sequenced with immunoSEQ multiplex PCR; TCRdb's copy has only in-frame clones and lacks some. The data contain roughly 67,000 clones, roughly 78% of them seen just once; the ten biggest clones take up around 9.7%. Sequencing was carried out using PBMCs. These receptors were taken from a man aged 40-49 years in good health and CMV-seronegative.

This chain joins TRBV6-5 and TRBJ2-3; D is undetermined. Trimming shortened V by 5 bases and J by 4 bases, and 10 bases separated the two germline ends. CDR1 is MNHEY, CDR2 SVGAGI, per germline. This CDR3 is built from 13 residues. CDR3 amino acids: CASSPLPPDTQYF. The CDR3 bases are TGTGCCAGCAGTCCCCTCCCCCCAGATACGCAGTATTTT.

The count of this clone is one. The chain employs TRBV5-4 and TRBJ2-3; D is unresolved. Germline lookup yields CDR1 SGHNT and CDR2 YYREEE (reference sequence). Trimming pared 3 bases from V and 2 bases from J, leaving 13 bases between. The CDR3 runs to 15 residues. As DNA, the CDR3 is TGTGCCAGCAGCTCCGGCCACGACACCACAGATACGCAGTATTTT. This gives the protein CASSSGHDTTDTQYF. Combining the CDR3 with reference TRBV5-4 and TRBJ2-3 gives the whole variable domain ETGVTQSPTHLIKTRGQQVTLRCSSQSGHNTVSWYQQALGQGPQFIFQYYREEENGRGNFPPRFSGLQFPNYSSELNVNALELDDSALYLCASSSGHDTTDTQYFGPGTRLTVL.

The gene calls are TRBV28 and TRBJ1-3, with D perhaps TRBD1 (5 bases). The germline V gene has CDR1 MDHEN and CDR2 SYDVKM. Trimming removed 5 bases from V and 0 bases from J, with 17 bases in between. This CDR3 is built from 17 residues. Written as DNA, the CDR3 is TGTGCCAGCAGTAAAGGGGCAACCAGCATCTCTGGAAACACCATATATTTT. Translated, it gives CASSKGATSISGNTIYF. Complete variable domain (other parts from reference TRBV28 and TRBJ1-3): DVKVTQSSRYLVKRTGEKVFLECVQDMDHENMFWYRQDPGLGLRLIYFSYDVKMKEKGDIPEGYSVSREKKERFSLILESASTNQTSMYLCASSKGATSISGNTIYFGEGSWLTVV.

In its sample, this clone was seen a few times. V usage is TRBV18 and J usage is TRBJ1-1, with TRBD1 matching 9 bases. Germline CDR1 is KGHSH and CDR2 is LQKENI. V trimming: 5 bases; J trimming: 4 bases; junction bases outside the gene matches: 8. CDR3 length: 15 amino acids. The chain's CDR3 is CASSVDRGWVTEAFF. The CDR3 bases are TGTGCCAGCTCAGTGGACAGGGGTTGGGTCACTGAAGCTTTCTTT.

The V gene is TRBV7-2, the J gene TRBJ1-6, with 7 bases fitting TRBD1. The CDR3 length is 15 residues. J lost 5 bases, V lost 1 base, and 2 bases had no gene match. Per germline, CDR1 SGHTA and CDR2 FQGNSA. The CDR3 sequence: CASSLVTGNNSPLHF. The CDR3 region has the DNA TGTGCCAGCAGCTTAGTGACAGGGAATAATTCACCCCTCCACTTT.

Note on this clone: The sample has other DNA sequences that encode this CDR3 too. The chain couples TRBV5-4 to TRBJ2-3, with D perhaps TRBD1 (5 bases). This CDR3 contains 13 residues. Germline CDR1 SGHNT, CDR2 YYREEE (reference sequence). V lost 0 bases and J 5 bases, leaving 7 bases between the germline ends. CDR3 DNA: TGTGCCAGCAGCTTGGATAGGGGAGATACGCAGTATTTT. The encoded protein is CASSLDRGDTQYF. Combining the CDR3 with reference TRBV5-4 and TRBJ2-3 gives the whole variable domain ETGVTQSPTHLIKTRGQQVTLRCSSQSGHNTVSWYQQALGQGPQFIFQYYREEENGRGNFPPRFSGLQFPNYSSELNVNALELDDSALYLCASSLDRGDTQYFGPGTRLTVL.

The rearrangement links TRBV15 to TRBJ2-7; a possible D gene is TRBD2 (6 bases). Germline CDR1 is LNHNV and CDR2 is YYDKDF (reference sequence). V was cut by 1 base and J by 5 bases, with 12 bases left in between. This CDR3 region has 14 residues. Here the CDR3 DNA reads TGTGCCACCAGCAGAGGGCTAGCGCTAAACGAGCAGTACTTC. The encoded protein is CATSRGLALNEQYF.

This clone was counted only a few times. This chain joins TRBV4-1 and TRBJ2-3, with 10 bases identical to TRBD1. V was clipped by 3 bases and J by 6 bases; unmatched bases: 12. The CDR3 length is 17 residues. Germline V lookup: CDR1 MGHRA, CDR2 YSYEKL. CDR3 protein: CASSQPLRDRGRDTQYF. The CDR3 DNA sequence: TGCGCCAGCAGCCAGCCACTCCGGGACAGGGGTAGGGATACGCAGTATTTT.

This chain joins TRBV18 and TRBJ2-3, with TRBD2 identical over 11 bases. Germline-derived CDR1 and CDR2 are KGHSH and LQKENI. The V segment lost 3 bases and the J segment 5 bases; nucleotides outside the gene matches: 7. The CDR3 has 16 amino acids. CDR3 in DNA: TGTGCCAGCTCACCCTTCTGGACTAGCGGGTTAGATACGCAGTATTTT. Encoded protein: CASSPFWTSGLDTQYF.

The sample holds a few counts of this clone. A far larger clone is one nucleotide away, so this likely arose from a read error. This CDR3 is CASSLTGYEQYF. In DNA, the CDR3 is TGTGCCAGCAGCTTAACAGGCTACGAGCAGTACTTC. The chain combines TRBV7-4 with TRBJ2-7; D possibly corresponds to TRBD1 (5 bases). The CDR3 runs to 12 residues. V lost 2 bases to trimming and J lost 3 bases, with 5 bases between them. Germline V gene sequence: CDR1 SGHVT, CDR2 SQSDAQ.

Many counts were recorded for this clone. The chain couples TRBV10-3 to TRBJ2-7; tentative D call: TRBD2 (5 bases). Per germline, CDR1 ENHRY and CDR2 SYGVKD. The CDR3 consists of 13 residues. V lost 11 bases, J lost 0 bases, and 14 bases lay in between. CDR3 residues: CAVREGGSYEQYF. DNA of the CDR3: TGTGCCGTCCGAGAGGGCGGCTCCTACGAGCAGTACTTC.

V is TRBV5-1 and J is TRBJ1-1; D remains ambiguous. Germline CDR1 is SGHRS and CDR2 is YFSETQ. CDR3 length equals 15 residues. V was trimmed by 4 bases and J by 0 bases, leaving 13 bases between them. CDR3 sequence (DNA): TGCGCCAGCAGCACAAAGACACCTATGAACACTGAAGCTTTCTTT. Translating it yields CASSTKTPMNTEAFF.

This clone was picked up a small number of times. The chain recombines TRBV2 with TRBJ2-7; D is perhaps TRBD2 (6 bases). Germline V gene data show CDR1 as SNHLY and CDR2 as FYNNEI. V lost 7 bases and J lost 4, with 17 bases in between. This CDR3 is built from 14 residues. The CDR3 here is CASKGLGGTYEQYF. In DNA, the CDR3 is TGTGCCAGCAAGGGGCTCGGGGGAACGTACGAGCAGTACTTC.

This chain links TRBV5-1 with TRBJ2-5, with D possibly TRBD1 on 5 matching bases. This CDR3 spans 14 amino acids. In germline, CDR1 is SGHRS, CDR2 YFSETQ. Trimming pared 3 bases from V and 1 base from J, leaving 10 bases between. The chain's CDR3 is CASSSVDSQETQYF. The CDR3 DNA reads as TGCGCCAGCAGCTCAGTTGACAGCCAAGAGACCCAGTACTTC.

This rearrangement joins TRBV11-1 to TRBJ2-5, with D perhaps TRBD2 (6 bases). The CDR3 is made up of 12 amino acids. The germline V gene encodes CDR1 SGHAT and CDR2 FQDESV (reference sequence). Trimming removed 5 bases from V and 5 bases from J, with 9 bases in between. CDR3 sequence: CASSVEGETQYF. In DNA form, the CDR3 reads TGTGCCAGCAGCGTGGAGGGCGAGACCCAGTACTTC.

V and J are TRBV6-1 and TRBJ1-1; 7 bases fit TRBD1. The CDR3 runs to 15 residues. After removal of 5 bases from V and 5 bases from J, the junction contained 11 bases not matched to a gene. Germline V gene sequence: CDR1 MNHNS, CDR2 SASEGT. The CDR3 here is CASSNRQGGGTEAFF. The CDR3 bases are TGTGCCAGCAGTAACCGACAGGGAGGTGGAACTGAAGCTTTCTTT.

This clone was seen more than once but under ten times. The V call is TRBV29-1, the J call TRBJ1-1, with 10 bases aligning to TRBD1. CDR1 and CDR2 from the germline V gene are SQVTM and ANQGSEA. The CDR3 covers 12 residues. The V segment lost 0 bases and the J segment 13 bases; nucleotides outside the gene matches: 5. Here the CDR3 DNA reads TGCAGCGTTGAAGATCGAGGACAGGGGGGTTTCTTT. As protein: CSVEDRGQGGFF.

A single count supports this clone. The chain has TRBV2 and TRBJ2-5; TRBD1 agrees at 9 bases. Germline V gene sequence: CDR1 SNHLY, CDR2 FYNNEI. The CDR3 contains 15 residues. V lost 5 bases to trimming and J lost 2 bases; unmatched junction nucleotides: 6. In DNA, the CDR3 is TGTGCCAGCAGTACGAGACAGGGGGTTCAAGAGACCCAGTACTTC. Translation gives CASSTRQGVQETQYF.

The genes are TRBV6-5 and TRBJ1-5; D is unclear. The V and J ends lost 7 bases and 4 bases respectively, with 14 bases between them. The CDR3 runs 14 residues. Germline V CDR1 and CDR2: MNHEY, SVGAGI. CDR3 region: CASNKGGDNQPQHF. CDR3 DNA: TGTGCCAGCAATAAGGGAGGAGATAATCAGCCCCAGCATTTT.

The V call is TRBV9, the J call TRBJ2-1; TRBD2 matches at 10 bases. The germline CDR1 and CDR2 sequences are SGDLS and YYNGEE. The CDR3 runs to 16 residues. Trimming took 1 base from V and 6 from J; bases not matched to a gene: 7. CDR3 coding DNA: TGTGCCAGCAGCGTAAATAGCGGGGGGCCGGGCAATGAGCAGTTCTTC. It is translated as CASSVNSGGPGNEQFF.

V gene TRBV12-2 combines with J gene TRBJ2-3; TRBD2, as called in the table, went unchecked against the DNA. TRBV12-2 is classified as a pseudogene. The CDR3 is 15 amino acids. CDR3: CASRLASGSTDTQYF. For the CDR3, the DNA is TGTGCAAGTCGCTTAGCTAGCGGGAGCACAGATACGCAGTATTTT.

J is TRBJ1-1 and V is TRBV20-1, with 7 bases matching TRBD1. Germline V gene lookup returns CDR1 DFQATT and CDR2 SNEGSKA (reference sequence). J lost 14 bases, V lost 6 bases, and 12 bases had no gene match. There are 11 residues in the CDR3. DNA for the CDR3: TGCAGTGCCGAGACAGGGTCCTCATCCTTCTTT. This encodes CSAETGSSSFF.

This chain connects TRBV7-2 to TRBJ2-7; a possible D gene is TRBD1 (6 bases). The CDR3 has 13 residues. Trimming cost V 4 bases and J 4 bases, with 11 bases left between them. Germline values: CDR1 SGHTA, CDR2 FQGNSA. CDR3 DNA sequence: TGTGCCAGCAGCTCACCGGGACAATACGAGCAGTACTTC. It translates to CASSSPGQYEQYF.

The genes are TRBV18 and TRBJ1-4, with TRBD1 as a possible D gene (6 bases). This CDR3 has 15 amino acids. The ends were cut back, 1 base at V and 3 bases at J, with 9 bases in the middle. Germline loops: CDR1 KGHSH, CDR2 LQKENI. DNA for the CDR3: TGTGCCAGCTCACCACTCGGGACACCTAATGAAAAACTGTTTTTT. Protein sequence: CASSPLGTPNEKLFF.

V is TRBV6-5 and J is TRBJ1-4; the match to TRBD1 covers 7 bases. The J segment lost 5 bases and the V segment lost 6 bases, leaving 6 bases of the junction unmatched. CDR3 size: 14 residues. Germline CDR1 is MNHEY and CDR2 is SVGAGI. The CDR3 DNA follows: TGTGCCAGCAGAAACAGGGGAAAGAATGAAAAACTGTTTTTT. It specifies CASRNRGKNEKLFF.

The chain carries TRBV5-1 and TRBJ1-5; TRBD1 matches 7 bases. CDR3 length: 15 residues. Germline loops: CDR1 SGHRS, CDR2 YFSETQ. Germline trimming cut 0 bases from V and 3 bases from J; bases unmatched to any gene: 3. CDR3 in DNA: TGCGCCAGCAGCTTGGCCGGGACAGCCAATCAGCCCCAGCATTTT. It is translated as CASSLAGTANQPQHF.

The chain employs TRBV5-1 and TRBJ1-2; D may be TRBD1 (6 bases). V was cut by 4 bases and J by 6 bases, with 22 bases left in between. This CDR3 has 16 residues. CDR1 and CDR2 (germline): SGHRS, YFSETQ. CDR3 sequence reads: CASSPLNPQGRNGYTF. The CDR3 coding sequence is TGCGCCAGCAGCCCCCTCAATCCCCAGGGGCGGAATGGCTACACCTTC.

This clone was seen just once. The gene calls are TRBV2 and TRBJ2-5; 10 bases map to TRBD2. V was clipped by 2 bases and J by 5 bases; unmatched bases: 8. The CDR3 loop spans 16 amino acids. CDR1 and CDR2 (germline): SNHLY, FYNNEI. DNA for the CDR3: TGTGCCAGCAGTGAACACTTACTAGCGGGAAGGGAGACCCAGTACTTC. Its translation: CASSEHLLAGRETQYF.

The chain employs TRBV13 and TRBJ2-3; D perhaps matches TRBD2 (8 bases). Germline V gene data show CDR1 as PRHDT and CDR2 as FYEKMQ (reference sequence). Trimming removed 2 bases from V and 6 bases from J, with 21 bases in between. There are 17 residues in the CDR3. CDR3 residues: CASSLRLASTRGDTQYF. The CDR3 nucleotides are TGTGCCAGCAGCTTAAGACTAGCGTCTACCAGGGGGGATACGCAGTATTTT.